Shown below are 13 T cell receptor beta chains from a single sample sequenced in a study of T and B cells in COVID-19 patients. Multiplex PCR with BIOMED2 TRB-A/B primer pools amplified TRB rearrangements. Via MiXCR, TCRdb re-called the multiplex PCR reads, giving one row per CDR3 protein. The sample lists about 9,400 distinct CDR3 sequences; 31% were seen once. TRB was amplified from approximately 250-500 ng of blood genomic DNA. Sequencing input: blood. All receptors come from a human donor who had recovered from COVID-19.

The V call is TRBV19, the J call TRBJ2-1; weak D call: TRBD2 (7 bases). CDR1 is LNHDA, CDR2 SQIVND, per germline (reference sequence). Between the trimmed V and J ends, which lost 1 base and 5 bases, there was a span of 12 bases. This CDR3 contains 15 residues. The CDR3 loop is CASSIARGGDNEQFF. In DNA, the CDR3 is TGTGCCAGTAGTATAGCGAGGGGGGGGGACAATGAGCAGTTCTTC.

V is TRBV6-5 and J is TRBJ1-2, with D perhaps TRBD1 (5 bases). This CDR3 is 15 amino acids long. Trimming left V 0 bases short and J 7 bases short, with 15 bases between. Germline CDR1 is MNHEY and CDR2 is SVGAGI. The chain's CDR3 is CASSYSGQRVLGYTF. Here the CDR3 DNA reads TGTGCCAGCAGTTACTCGGGGCAGCGGGTACTTGGCTACACCTTC.

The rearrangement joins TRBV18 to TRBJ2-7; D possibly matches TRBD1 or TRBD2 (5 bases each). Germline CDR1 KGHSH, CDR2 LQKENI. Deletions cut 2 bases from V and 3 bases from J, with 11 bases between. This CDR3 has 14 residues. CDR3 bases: TGTGCCAGCTCACCAGACGGGGCAGGCTACGAGCAGTACTTC. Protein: CASSPDGAGYEQYF.

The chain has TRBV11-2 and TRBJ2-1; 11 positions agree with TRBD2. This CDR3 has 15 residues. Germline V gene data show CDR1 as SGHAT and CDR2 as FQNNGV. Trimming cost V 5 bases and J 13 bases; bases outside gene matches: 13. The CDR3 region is CASSHGRSGGAGQFF. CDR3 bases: TGTGCCAGCAGCCATGGGCGTAGCGGGGGGGCCGGACAGTTCTTC.

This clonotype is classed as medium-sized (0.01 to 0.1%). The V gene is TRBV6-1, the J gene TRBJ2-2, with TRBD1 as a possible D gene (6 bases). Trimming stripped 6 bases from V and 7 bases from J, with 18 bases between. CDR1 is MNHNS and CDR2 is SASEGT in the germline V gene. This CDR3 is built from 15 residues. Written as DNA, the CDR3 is TGTGCCAGCAGGCCCCGGGACATGAGAAGCGGGGAGCTGTTTTTT. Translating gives CASRPRDMRSGELFF.

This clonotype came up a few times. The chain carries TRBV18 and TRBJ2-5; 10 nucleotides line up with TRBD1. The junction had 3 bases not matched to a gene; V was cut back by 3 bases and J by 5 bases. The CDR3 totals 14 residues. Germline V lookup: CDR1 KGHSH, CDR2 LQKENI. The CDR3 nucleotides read TGTGCCAGCTCACCTTCGGGACAGGGGGAGACCCAGTACTTC. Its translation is CASSPSGQGETQYF.

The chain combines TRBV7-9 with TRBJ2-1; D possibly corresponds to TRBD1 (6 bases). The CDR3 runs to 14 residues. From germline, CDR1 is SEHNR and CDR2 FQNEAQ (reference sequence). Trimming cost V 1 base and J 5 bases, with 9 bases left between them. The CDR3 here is CASSLGRTDNEQFF. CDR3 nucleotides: TGTGCCAGCAGCTTAGGCAGGACAGACAATGAGCAGTTCTTC.

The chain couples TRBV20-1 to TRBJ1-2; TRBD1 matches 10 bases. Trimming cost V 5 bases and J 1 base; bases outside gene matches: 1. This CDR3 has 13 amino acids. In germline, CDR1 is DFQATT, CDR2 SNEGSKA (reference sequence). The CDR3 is CSAGQGVNYGYTF. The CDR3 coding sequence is TGCAGTGCTGGACAGGGGGTTAACTATGGCTACACCTTC.

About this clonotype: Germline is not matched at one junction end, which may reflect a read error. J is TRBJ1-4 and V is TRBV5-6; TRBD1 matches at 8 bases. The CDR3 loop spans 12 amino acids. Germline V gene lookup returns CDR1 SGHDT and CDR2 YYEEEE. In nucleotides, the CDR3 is TGCGCCAGCAGCGACAGGGGTGAAAAACTGTTTTTT. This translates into CASSDRGEKLFF.

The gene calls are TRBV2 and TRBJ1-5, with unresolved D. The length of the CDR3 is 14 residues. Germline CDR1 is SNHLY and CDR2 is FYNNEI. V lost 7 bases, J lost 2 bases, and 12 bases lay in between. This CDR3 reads CASNPGSGNQPQHF. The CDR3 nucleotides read TGTGCCAGCAACCCCGGATCGGGCAATCAGCCCCAGCATTTT.

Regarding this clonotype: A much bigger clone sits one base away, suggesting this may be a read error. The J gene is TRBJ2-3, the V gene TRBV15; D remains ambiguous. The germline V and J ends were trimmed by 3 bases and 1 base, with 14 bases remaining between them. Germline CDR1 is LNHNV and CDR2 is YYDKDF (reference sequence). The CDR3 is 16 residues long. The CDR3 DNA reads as TGTGCCACCAGCAGGATGGTGGGCACGGGCACAGATACGCAGTATTTT. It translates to CATSRMVGTGTDTQYF.

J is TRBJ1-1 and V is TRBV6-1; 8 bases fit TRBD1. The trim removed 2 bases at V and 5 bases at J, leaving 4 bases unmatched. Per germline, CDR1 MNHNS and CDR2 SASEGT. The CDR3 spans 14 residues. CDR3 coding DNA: TGTGCCAGCAGTGAAACAGGGGGGAAAACTGAAGCTTTCTTT. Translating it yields CASSETGGKTEAFF.

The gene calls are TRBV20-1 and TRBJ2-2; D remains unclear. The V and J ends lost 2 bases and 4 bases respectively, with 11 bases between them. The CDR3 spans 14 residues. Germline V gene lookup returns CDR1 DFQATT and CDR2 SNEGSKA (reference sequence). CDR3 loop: CSARRLRSTGELFF. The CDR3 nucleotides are TGCAGTGCTAGACGTTTACGGTCCACCGGGGAGCTGTTTTTT.